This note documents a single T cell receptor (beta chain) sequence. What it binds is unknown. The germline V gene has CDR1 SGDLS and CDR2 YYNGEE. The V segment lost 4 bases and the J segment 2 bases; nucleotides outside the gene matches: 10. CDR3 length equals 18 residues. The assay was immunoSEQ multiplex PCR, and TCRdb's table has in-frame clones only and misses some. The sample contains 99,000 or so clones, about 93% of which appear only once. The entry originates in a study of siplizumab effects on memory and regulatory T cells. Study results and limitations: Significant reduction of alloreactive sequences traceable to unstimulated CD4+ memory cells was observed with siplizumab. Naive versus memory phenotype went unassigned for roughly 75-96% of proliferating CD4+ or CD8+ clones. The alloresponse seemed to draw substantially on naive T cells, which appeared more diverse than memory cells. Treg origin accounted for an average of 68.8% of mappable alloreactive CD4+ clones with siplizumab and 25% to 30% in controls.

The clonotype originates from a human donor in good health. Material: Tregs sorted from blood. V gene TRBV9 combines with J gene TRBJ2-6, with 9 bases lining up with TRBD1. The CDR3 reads CASSTKTGGLTGANVLTF. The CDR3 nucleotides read TGTGCCAGCAGCACCAAGACAGGGGGACTAACTGGGGCCAACGTCCTGACTTTC.